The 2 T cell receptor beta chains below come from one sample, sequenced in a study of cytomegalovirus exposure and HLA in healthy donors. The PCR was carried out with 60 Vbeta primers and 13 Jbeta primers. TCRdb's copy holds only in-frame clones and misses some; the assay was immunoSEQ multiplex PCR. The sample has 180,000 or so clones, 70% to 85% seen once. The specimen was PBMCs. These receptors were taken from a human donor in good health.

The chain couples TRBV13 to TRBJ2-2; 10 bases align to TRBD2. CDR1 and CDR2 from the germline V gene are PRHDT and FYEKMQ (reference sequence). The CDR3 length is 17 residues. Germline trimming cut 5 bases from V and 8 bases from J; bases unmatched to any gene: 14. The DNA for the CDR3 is TGTGCCAGCAGCACCCGACTAGCGGGCCCCCGTGTAGGGGAGCTGTTTTTT. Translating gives CASSTRLAGPRVGELFF.

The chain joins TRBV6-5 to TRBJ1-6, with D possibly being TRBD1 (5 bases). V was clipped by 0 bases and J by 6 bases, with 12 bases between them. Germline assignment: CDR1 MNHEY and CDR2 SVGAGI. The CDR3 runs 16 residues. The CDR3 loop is CASSYSGRGSNSPLHF. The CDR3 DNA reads TGTGCCAGCAGTTACTCAGGGCGGGGGAGTAATTCACCCCTCCACTTT.